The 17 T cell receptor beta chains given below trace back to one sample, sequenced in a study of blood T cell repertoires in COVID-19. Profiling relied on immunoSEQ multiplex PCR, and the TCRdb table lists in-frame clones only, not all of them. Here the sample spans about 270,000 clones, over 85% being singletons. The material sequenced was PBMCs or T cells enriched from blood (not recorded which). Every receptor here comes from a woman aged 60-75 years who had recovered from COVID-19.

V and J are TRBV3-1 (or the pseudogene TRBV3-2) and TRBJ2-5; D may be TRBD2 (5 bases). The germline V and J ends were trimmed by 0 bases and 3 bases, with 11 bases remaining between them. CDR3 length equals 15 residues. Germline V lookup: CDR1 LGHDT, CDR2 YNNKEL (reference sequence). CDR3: CASSQDPAGEETQYF. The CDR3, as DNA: TGTGCCAGCAGCCAAGATCCGGCGGGCGAAGAGACCCAGTACTTC.

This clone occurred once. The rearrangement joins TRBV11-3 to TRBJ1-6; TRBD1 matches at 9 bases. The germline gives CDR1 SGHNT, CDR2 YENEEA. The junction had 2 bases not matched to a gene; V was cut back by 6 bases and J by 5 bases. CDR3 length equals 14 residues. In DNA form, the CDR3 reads TGTGCCAGCAGTCGGACAGGGGATAATTCACCCCTCCACTTT. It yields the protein CASSRTGDNSPLHF.

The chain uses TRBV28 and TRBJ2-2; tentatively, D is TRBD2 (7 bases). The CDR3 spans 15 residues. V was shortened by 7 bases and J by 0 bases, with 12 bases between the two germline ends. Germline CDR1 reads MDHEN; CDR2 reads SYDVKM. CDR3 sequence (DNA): TGTGCCAGCACACGCGGGGGCCCGAACACCGGGGAGCTGTTTTTT. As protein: CASTRGGPNTGELFF.

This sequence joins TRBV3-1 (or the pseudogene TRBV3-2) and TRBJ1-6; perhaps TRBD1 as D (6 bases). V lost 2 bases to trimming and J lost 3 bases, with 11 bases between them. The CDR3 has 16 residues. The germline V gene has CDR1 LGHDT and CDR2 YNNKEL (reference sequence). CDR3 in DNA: TGTGCCAGCAGCCAAACAGGGAGCTTCTATAATTCACCCCTCCACTTT. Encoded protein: CASSQTGSFYNSPLHF.

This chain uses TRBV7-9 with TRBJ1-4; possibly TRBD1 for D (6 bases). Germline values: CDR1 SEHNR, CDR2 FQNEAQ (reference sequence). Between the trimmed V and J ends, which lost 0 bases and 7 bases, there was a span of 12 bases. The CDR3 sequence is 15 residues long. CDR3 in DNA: TGTGCCAGCAGCTTAGCAGGGGGTAAGAGTGAAAAACTGTTTTTT. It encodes CASSLAGGKSEKLFF. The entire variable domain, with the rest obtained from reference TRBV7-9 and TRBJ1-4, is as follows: DTGVSQNPRHKITKRGQNVTFRCDPISEHNRLYWYRQTLGQGPEFLTYFQNEAQLEKSRLLSDRFSAERPKGSFSTLEIQRTEQGDSAMYLCASSLAGGKSEKLFFGSGTQLSVL.

CDR3 loop: CASSLPTVNTEAFF. CDR3 DNA: TGCGCCAGCAGCTTACCGACTGTGAACACTGAAGCTTTCTTT. The chain is built from TRBV5-1 and TRBJ1-1; no clear D gene. The CDR3 is 14 residues long. V was shortened by 2 bases and J by 0 bases, with 8 bases between the two germline ends. Germline CDR1 is SGHRS and CDR2 is YFSETQ.

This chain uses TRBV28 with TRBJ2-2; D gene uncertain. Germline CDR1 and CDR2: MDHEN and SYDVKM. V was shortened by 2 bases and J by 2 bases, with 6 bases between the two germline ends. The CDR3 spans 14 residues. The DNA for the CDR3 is TGTGCCAGCAGTTTACGGGTAAACACCGGGGAGCTGTTTTTT. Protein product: CASSLRVNTGELFF.

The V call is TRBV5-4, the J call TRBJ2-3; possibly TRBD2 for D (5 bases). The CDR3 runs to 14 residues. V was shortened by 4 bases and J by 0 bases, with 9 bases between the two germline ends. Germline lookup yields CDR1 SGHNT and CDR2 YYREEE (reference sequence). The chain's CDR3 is CASSPEVSTDTQYF. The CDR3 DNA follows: TGTGCCAGCAGCCCGGAGGTTAGCACAGATACGCAGTATTTT.

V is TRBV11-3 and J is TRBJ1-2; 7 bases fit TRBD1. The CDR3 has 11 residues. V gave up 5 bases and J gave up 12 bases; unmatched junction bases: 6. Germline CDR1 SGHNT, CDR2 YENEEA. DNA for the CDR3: TGTGCCAGCAGCCGACAGGGACTTGACACCTTC. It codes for CASSRQGLDTF.

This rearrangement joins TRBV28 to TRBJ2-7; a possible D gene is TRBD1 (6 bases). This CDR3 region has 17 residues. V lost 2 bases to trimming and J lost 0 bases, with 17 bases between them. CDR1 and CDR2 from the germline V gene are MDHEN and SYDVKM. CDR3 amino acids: CASSLAGVGPHSYEQYF. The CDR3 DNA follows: TGTGCCAGCAGTTTAGCAGGGGTAGGCCCCCACTCCTACGAGCAGTACTTC.

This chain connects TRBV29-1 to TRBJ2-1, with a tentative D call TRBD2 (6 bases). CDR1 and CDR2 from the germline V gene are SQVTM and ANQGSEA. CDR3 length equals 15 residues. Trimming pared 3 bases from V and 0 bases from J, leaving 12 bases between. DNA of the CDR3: TGCAGCGTTGAGGGCCTAGCGAGCTCCTACAATGAGCAGTTCTTC. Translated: CSVEGLASSYNEQFF.

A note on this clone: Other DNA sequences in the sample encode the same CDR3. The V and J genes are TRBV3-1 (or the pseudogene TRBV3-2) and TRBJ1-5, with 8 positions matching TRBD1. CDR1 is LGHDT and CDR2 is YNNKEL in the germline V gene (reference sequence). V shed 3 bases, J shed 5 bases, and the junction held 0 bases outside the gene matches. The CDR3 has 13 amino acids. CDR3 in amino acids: CASSQDRDQPQHF. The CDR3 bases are TGTGCCAGCAGCCAGGACAGGGATCAGCCCCAGCATTTT.

Here the CDR3 reads CASRLAGSHEQFF. The CDR3 nucleotides are TGTGCCAGCAGACTAGCGGGAAGTCATGAGCAGTTCTTC. This chain joins TRBV25-1 and TRBJ2-1, with 10 nucleotides matching TRBD2. V dropped 6 bases and J dropped 8; count of bases not matched to a gene: 4. The germline CDR1 and CDR2 sequences are MGHDK and SYGVNS. The CDR3 runs to 13 residues.

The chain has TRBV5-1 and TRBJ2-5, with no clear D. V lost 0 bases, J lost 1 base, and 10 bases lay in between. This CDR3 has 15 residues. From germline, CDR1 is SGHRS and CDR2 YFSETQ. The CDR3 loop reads CASSLALYSQETQYF. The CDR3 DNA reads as TGCGCCAGCAGCTTGGCCTTATACTCCCAAGAGACCCAGTACTTC. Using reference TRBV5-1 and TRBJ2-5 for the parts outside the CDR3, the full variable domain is KAGVTQTPRYLIKTRGQQVTLSCSPISGHRSVSWYQQTPGQGLQFLFEYFSETQRNKGNFPGRFSGRQFSNSRSEMNVSTLELGDSALYLCASSLALYSQETQYFGPGTRLLVL.

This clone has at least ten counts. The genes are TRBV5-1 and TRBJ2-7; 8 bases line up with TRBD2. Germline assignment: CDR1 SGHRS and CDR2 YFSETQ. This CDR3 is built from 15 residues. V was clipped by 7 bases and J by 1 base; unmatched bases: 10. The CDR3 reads CASGDQVAGSYEQYF. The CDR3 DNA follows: TGCGCCAGCGGGGACCAAGTAGCGGGGTCCTACGAGCAGTACTTC.

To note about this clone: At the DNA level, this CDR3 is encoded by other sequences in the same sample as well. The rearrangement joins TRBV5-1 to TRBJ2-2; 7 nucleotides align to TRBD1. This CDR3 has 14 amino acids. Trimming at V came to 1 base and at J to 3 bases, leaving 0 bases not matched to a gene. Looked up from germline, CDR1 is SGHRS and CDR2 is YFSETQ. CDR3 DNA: TGCGCCAGCAGCTTGCAGGGGGACACCGGGGAGCTGTTTTTT. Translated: CASSLQGDTGELFF.

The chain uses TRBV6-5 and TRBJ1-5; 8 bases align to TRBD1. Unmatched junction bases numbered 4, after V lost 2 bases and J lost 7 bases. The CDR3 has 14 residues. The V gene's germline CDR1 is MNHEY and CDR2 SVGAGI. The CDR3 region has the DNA TGTGCCAGCAGTTACGGACAGGGTGGACAGCCCCAGCATTTT. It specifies CASSYGQGGQPQHF.